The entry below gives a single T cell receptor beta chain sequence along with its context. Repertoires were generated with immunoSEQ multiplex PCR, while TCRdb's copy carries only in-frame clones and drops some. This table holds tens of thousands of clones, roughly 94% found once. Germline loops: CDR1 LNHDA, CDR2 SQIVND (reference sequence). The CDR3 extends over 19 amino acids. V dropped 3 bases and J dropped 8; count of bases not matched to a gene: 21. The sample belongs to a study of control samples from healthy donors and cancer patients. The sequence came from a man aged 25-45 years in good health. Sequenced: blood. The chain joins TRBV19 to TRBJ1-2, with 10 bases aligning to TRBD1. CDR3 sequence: CASSIANQPLLTGGGGYTF. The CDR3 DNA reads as TGTGCCAGTAGTATCGCGAACCAACCTTTGCTGACAGGGGGCGGAGGCTACACCTTC.